The sequence of this T cell receptor (beta chain) was determined in a study of cytotoxic CD8 clonotypes in ibrutinib-treated CLL. Targeted sequencing depth ranged from 1 in 200,000 to 1 in 1 million T cells. Clones were read by immunoSEQ multiplex PCR, and TCRdb kept only the in-frame ones, dropping some. This table holds 200,000 to 250,000 clones, roughly 73% found once. Genomic DNA in a quantity of about 2 micrograms was derived from cryopreserved PBMCs for TCR beta libraries. This clonotype originated in a human donor with chronic lymphocytic leukemia. The specimen comprised PBMCs, sampled after 12 months of ibrutinib treatment.

CDR3 sequence: CASSIGVGSPLHF. CDR3 nucleotides: TGTGCCAGTAGTATCGGTGTTGGCTCACCCCTCCACTTT. This chain joins TRBV19 and TRBJ1-6; D is unclear. In germline, CDR1 is LNHDA, CDR2 SQIVND (reference sequence). This CDR3 has 13 residues. Deletions cut 3 bases from V and 10 bases from J, with 10 bases between.